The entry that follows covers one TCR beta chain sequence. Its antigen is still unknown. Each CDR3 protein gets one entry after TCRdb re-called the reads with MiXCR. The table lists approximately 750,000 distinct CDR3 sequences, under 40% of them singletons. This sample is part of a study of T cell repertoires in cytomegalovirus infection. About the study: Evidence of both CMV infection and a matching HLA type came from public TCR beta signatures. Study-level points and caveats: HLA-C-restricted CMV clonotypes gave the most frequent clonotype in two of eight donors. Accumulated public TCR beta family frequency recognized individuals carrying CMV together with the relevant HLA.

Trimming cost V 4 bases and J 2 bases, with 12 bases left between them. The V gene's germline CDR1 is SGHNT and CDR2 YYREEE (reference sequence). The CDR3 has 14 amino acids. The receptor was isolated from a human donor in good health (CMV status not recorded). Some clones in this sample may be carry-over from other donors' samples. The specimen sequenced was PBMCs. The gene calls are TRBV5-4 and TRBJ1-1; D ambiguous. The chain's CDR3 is CASSPSLINTEAFF. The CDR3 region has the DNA TGTGCCAGCAGCCCGAGTCTGATAAACACTGAAGCTTTCTTT.